In this sample, the clone carrying this T cell receptor beta chain turned up many times. The data were taken from a study of neurological immune-mediated disorders. The ends lost 3 bases at V and 0 bases at J; junction bases unmatched: 0. The CDR3 extends over 15 amino acids. The germline V gene has CDR1 SGHTA and CDR2 FQGNSA. The time point is: longitudinal time-point 1 (baseline). As for the cDNA, it was generated by 5'RACE with 10-nucleotide random UMIs. MiXCR, run by TCRdb on the 5' RACE reads, gives a single entry per CDR3 protein. The sample has some 38,000 distinct CDR3 sequences; 3% to 3.5% are singletons.

The V and J genes are TRBV7-2 and TRBJ2-1; 9 bases map to TRBD2. The TCR sequence derives from a woman in her sixties with multiple sclerosis. Sequenced material: PBMCs. Here the CDR3 reads CASSFSGGSYNEQFF. Here the CDR3 DNA reads TGTGCCAGCAGCTTTAGCGGGGGCTCCTACAATGAGCAGTTCTTC.